The next 8 T cell receptor beta chains were all read from a single sample in a study of blood T cell repertoires in COVID-19. Method: immunoSEQ multiplex PCR; TCRdb's copy keeps in-frame clones and lacks some. The sample carries some 91,000 clones, more than 75% recorded once. The sequencing sample was made of peripheral blood. The receptor set was obtained from a man in his 70s with acute or convalescent COVID-19.

The rearrangement joins TRBV6-5 to TRBJ1-2, with D hard to call. The CDR3 totals 15 residues. The germline V and J ends were trimmed by 0 bases and 3 bases, with 11 bases remaining between them. CDR1 is MNHEY, CDR2 SVGAGI, per germline. This CDR3 is CASSYSGMGHYGYTF. CDR3 nucleotides: TGTGCCAGCAGTTACTCAGGCATGGGCCACTATGGCTACACCTTC.

This clone was counted a single time. The chain recombines TRBV5-4 with TRBJ1-6, with D unresolved. This CDR3 is 17 amino acids long. V lost 3 bases and J lost 0, with 13 bases in between. Germline V gene lookup returns CDR1 SGHNT and CDR2 YYREEE (reference sequence). This CDR3 reads CASSSKERSSYNSPLHF. CDR3 bases: TGTGCCAGCAGCTCGAAGGAGAGGAGCTCCTATAATTCACCCCTCCACTTT.

This sequence joins TRBV28 and TRBJ1-6; 8 nucleotides line up with TRBD1. The CDR3 is made up of 14 amino acids. Losses at the gene ends were 8 bases for V and 6 bases for J; bases not matched to a gene: 6. CDR1 MDHEN and CDR2 SYDVKM come from the germline V gene. The CDR3 DNA reads as TGTGCCAGCCAATACGGACAGGGTAATTCACCCCTCCACTTT. The encoded protein is CASQYGQGNSPLHF.

This clone was seen a handful of times. J is TRBJ1-1 and V is TRBV29-1; D might be TRBD1 (5 bases). V gave up 3 bases and J gave up 4 bases, with 12 bases separating them. This CDR3 contains 13 residues. Germline CDR1 reads SQVTM; CDR2 reads ANQGSEA. The CDR3 loop is CSVDVGPFTEAFF. The CDR3 DNA reads as TGCAGCGTTGATGTGGGGCCCTTCACTGAAGCTTTCTTT. Full variable domain (remainder filled in from reference TRBV29-1 and TRBJ1-1): SAVISQKPSRDICQRGTSLTIQCQVDSQVTMMFWYRQQPGQSLTLIATANQGSEATYESGFVIDKFPISRPNLTFSTLTVSNMSPEDSSIYLCSVDVGPFTEAFFGQGTRLTVV.

This chain uses TRBV7-9 with TRBJ2-3; a weak D match, TRBD2 (5 bases). The V gene's germline CDR1 is SEHNR and CDR2 FQNEAQ (reference sequence). The CDR3 has 16 residues. Between the trimmed V and J ends, which lost 1 base and 5 bases, there was a span of 16 bases. CDR3 in amino acids: CASSLEAASKGDTQYF. The CDR3 region has the DNA TGTGCCAGCAGCTTAGAAGCGGCGTCTAAGGGAGATACGCAGTATTTT. The whole variable domain, remainder taken from reference TRBV7-9 and TRBJ2-3, is DTGVSQNPRHKITKRGQNVTFRCDPISEHNRLYWYRQTLGQGPEFLTYFQNEAQLEKSRLLSDRFSAERPKGSFSTLEIQRTEQGDSAMYLCASSLEAASKGDTQYFGPGTRLTVL.

This clone appeared a few times. This chain connects TRBV5-4 to TRBJ2-1; 7 bases map to TRBD1. CDR1 and CDR2 (germline): SGHNT, YYREEE (reference sequence). The CDR3 consists of 15 residues. Unmatched junction bases numbered 4, after V lost 0 bases and J lost 4 bases. This chain's CDR3 is CASSLGTGGYNEQFF. The CDR3 region has the DNA TGTGCCAGCAGCTTGGGGACAGGAGGATACAATGAGCAGTTCTTC.

This clone has a handful of counts. V gene TRBV7-3 combines with J gene TRBJ2-7, with a possible D match to TRBD2 (5 bases). Trimming took off 5 bases at V and 3 bases at J, with 14 bases between the two ends. Germline CDR1 reads SGHTA; CDR2 reads FQGTGA. The CDR3 runs to 14 residues. CDR3 sequence (DNA): TGTGCCAGCAGCCCCACTAGGGATAGCTACGAGCAGTACTTC. Its protein product is CASSPTRDSYEQYF.

This clone is a singleton in its sample. The V call is TRBV7-2, the J call TRBJ2-3; D is possibly TRBD2 (7 bases). The germline gives CDR1 SGHTA, CDR2 FQGNSA. V lost 3 bases and J lost 4, with 11 bases in between. This CDR3 spans 14 amino acids. CDR3 sequence: CASSLLGGPDTQYF. CDR3 nucleotides: TGTGCCAGCAGCTTGTTGGGGGGGCCAGATACGCAGTATTTT. The variable domain in full, completed from reference TRBV7-2 and TRBJ2-3, reads GAGVSQSPSNKVTEKGKDVELRCDPISGHTALYWYRQSLGQGLEFLIYFQGNSAPDKSGLPSDRFSAERTGGSVSTLTIQRTQQEDSAVYLCASSLLGGPDTQYFGPGTRLTVL.